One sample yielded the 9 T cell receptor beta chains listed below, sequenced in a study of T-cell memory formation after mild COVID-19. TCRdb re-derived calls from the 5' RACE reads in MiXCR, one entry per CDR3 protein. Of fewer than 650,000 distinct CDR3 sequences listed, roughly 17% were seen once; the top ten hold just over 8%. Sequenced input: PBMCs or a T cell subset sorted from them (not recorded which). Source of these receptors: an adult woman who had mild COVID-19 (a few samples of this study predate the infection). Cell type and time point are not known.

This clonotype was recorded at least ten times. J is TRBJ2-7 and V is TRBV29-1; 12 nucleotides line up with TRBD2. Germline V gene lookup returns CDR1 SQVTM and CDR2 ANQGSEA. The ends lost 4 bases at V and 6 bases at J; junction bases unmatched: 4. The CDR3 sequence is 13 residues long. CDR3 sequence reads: CSVVLAGGREQYF. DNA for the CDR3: TGCAGCGTTGTACTAGCGGGAGGTCGCGAGCAGTACTTC.

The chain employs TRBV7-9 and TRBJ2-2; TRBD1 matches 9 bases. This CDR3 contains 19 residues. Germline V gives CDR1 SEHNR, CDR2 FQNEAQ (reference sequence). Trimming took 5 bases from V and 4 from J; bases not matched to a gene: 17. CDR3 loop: CASSPMGQGGPTGTGELFF. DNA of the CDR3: TGTGCCAGCAGCCCTATGGGACAGGGAGGCCCGACTGGCACCGGGGAGCTGTTTTTT.

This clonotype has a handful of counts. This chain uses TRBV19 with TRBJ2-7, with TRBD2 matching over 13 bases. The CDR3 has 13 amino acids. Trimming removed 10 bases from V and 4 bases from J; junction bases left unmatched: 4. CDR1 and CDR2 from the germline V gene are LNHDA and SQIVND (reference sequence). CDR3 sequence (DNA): TGTGCCACCCGGACTAGCGGGGGATACGAGCAGTACTTC. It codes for CATRTSGGYEQYF.

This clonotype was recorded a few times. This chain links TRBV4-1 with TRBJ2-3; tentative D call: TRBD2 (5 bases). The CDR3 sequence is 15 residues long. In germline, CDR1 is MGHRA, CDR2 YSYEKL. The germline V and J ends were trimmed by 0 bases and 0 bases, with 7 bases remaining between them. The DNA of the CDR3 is TGCGCCAGCAGCCAAGAGCGGACTAGCACAGATACGCAGTATTTT. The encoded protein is CASSQERTSTDTQYF.

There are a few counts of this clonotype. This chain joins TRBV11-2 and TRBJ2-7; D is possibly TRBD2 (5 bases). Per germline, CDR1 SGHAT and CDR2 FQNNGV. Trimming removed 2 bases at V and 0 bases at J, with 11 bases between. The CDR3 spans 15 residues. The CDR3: CASSLSRGYSYEQYF. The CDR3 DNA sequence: TGTGCCAGCAGCTTATCCCGGGGATACTCCTACGAGCAGTACTTC.

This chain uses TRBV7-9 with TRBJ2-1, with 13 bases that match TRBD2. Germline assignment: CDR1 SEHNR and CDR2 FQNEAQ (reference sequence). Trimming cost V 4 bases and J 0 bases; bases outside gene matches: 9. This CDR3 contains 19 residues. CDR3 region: CASSSRLAGGWSSYNEQFF. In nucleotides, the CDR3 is TGTGCCAGCAGCTCAAGACTAGCGGGAGGATGGAGCTCCTACAATGAGCAGTTCTTC.

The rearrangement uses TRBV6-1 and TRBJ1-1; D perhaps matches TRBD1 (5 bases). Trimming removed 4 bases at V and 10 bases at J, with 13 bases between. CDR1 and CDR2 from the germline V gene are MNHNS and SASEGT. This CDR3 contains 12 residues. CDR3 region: CASSGSRVAAFF. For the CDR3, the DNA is TGTGCCAGCAGTGGGAGCAGGGTTGCAGCTTTCTTT.

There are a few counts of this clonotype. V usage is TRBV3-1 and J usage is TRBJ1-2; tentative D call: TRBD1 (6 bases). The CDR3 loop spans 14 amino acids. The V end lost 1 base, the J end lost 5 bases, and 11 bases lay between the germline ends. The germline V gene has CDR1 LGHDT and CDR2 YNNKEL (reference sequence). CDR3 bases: TGTGCCAGCAGCCAAGGGGAAAGGGGGTATGGCTACACCTTC. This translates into CASSQGERGYGYTF.

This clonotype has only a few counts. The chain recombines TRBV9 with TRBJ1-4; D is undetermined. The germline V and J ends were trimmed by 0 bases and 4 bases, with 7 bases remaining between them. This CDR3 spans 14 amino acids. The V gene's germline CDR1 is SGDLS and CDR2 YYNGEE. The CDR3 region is CASSVGPDNEKLFF. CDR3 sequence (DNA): TGTGCCAGCAGCGTAGGACCGGATAATGAAAAACTGTTTTTT.